A selection of T cell receptor beta chains follows, all from one sample in a study of blood T cells in healthy people across ages. TCRdb independently ran MiXCR on the 5' RACE reads; one entry per CDR3 protein. This table has more than 1 million distinct CDR3 sequences, less than 50% appearing once. Sequencing was done on a sample of blood. These receptors came from a woman aged 55 to 70 in good health. Each CDR3 is given with its conserved first and last residue. The D gene is left open where the match is weak. A clone size is listed for some rows: how often the clone was seen (once, few, many), or a class if it is expanded.

CDR3 protein: CSVGDREQYF
CDR3 DNA: TGCAGCGTTGGAGACAGGGAGCAGTACTTC
clone size: many
J gene: TRBJ2-7
D gene: .
V gene: TRBV29-1

CDR3 protein: CASREAQNTYNEQFF
CDR3 DNA: TGTGCCAGCAGGGAGGCTCAAAATACCTACAATGAGCAGTTCTTC
clone size: .
J gene: TRBJ2-1
D gene: .
V gene: TRBV2

CDR3 protein: CASSVVQAGGHNEQFF
CDR3 DNA: TGTGCCAGCAGCGTAGTACAAGCGGGAGGTCACAATGAGCAGTTCTTC
clone size: .
J gene: TRBJ2-1
D gene: TRBD2
V gene: TRBV9

CDR3 protein: CASSPITGAREQYF
CDR3 DNA: TGTGCCAGCTCACCAATTACCGGGGCTCGCGAGCAGTACTTC
clone size: .
J gene: TRBJ2-7
D gene: .
V gene: TRBV18

CDR3 protein: CASSLTLALGNEQFF
CDR3 DNA: TGTGCCAGCAGCTTAACGCTGGCCCTAGGGAATGAGCAGTTCTTC
clone size: once
J gene: TRBJ2-1
D gene: .
V gene: TRBV7-3

CDR3 protein: CASSLEGLAGHKETQYF
CDR3 DNA: TGTGCCAGCAGCCTGGAGGGACTAGCGGGGCATAAAGAGACCCAGTACTTC
clone size: .
J gene: TRBJ2-5
D gene: TRBD2
V gene: TRBV5-6

CDR3 protein: CSAARTSGTYEQYF
CDR3 DNA: TGCAGTGCCGCCCGGACTAGCGGAACATACGAGCAGTACTTC
clone size: .
J gene: TRBJ2-7
D gene: TRBD2
V gene: TRBV20-1

CDR3 protein: CAGSLGSWRGDNEQFF
CDR3 DNA: TGCGCCGGCAGCTTGGGTAGTTGGAGAGGGGACAATGAGCAGTTCTTC
clone size: .
J gene: TRBJ2-1
D gene: .
V gene: TRBV5-1

CDR3 protein: CASSIQTGVGTDTQYF
CDR3 DNA: TGTGCCAGCAGCATCCAGACAGGGGTGGGCACGGATACGCAGTATTTT
clone size: .
J gene: TRBJ2-3
D gene: TRBD1
V gene: TRBV7-8

CDR3 protein: CASRSRGTIREQYF
CDR3 DNA: TGTGCCAGCAGATCCAGGGGGACCATACGCGAGCAGTACTTC
clone size: many
J gene: TRBJ2-7
D gene: TRBD1
V gene: TRBV27

CDR3 protein: CASSLSLTGPNEQFF
CDR3 DNA: TGTGCCAGCAGTTTATCCCTGACAGGACCCAATGAGCAGTTCTTC
clone size: few
J gene: TRBJ2-1
D gene: .
V gene: TRBV28

CDR3 protein: CASSLTGIDNEQYF
CDR3 DNA: TGTGCCAGCAGCCTGACGGGGATAGATAACGAGCAGTACTTC
clone size: few
J gene: TRBJ2-7
D gene: .
V gene: TRBV14

CDR3 protein: CASSLGGGQLETQYF
CDR3 DNA: TGTGCCAGCAGCTTAGGGGGGGGCCAGTTGGAGACCCAGTACTTC
clone size: .
J gene: TRBJ2-5
D gene: .
V gene: TRBV7-3

CDR3 protein: CASSQDSILYEQYF
CDR3 DNA: TGTGCCAGCAGCCAGGACTCGATCCTCTACGAGCAGTACTTC
clone size: few
J gene: TRBJ2-7
D gene: .
V gene: TRBV13

CDR3 protein: CSAEGADGSLLTPYEQYF
CDR3 DNA: TGCAGTGCTGAAGGGGCAGACGGTAGTCTCCTTACGCCCTACGAGCAGTACTTC
clone size: few
J gene: TRBJ2-7
D gene: .
V gene: TRBV20-1

CDR3 protein: CASSLALTSGYEQYF
CDR3 DNA: TGTGCCAGCAGCTTAGCCCTGACTAGTGGGTACGAGCAGTACTTC
clone size: .
J gene: TRBJ2-7
D gene: .
V gene: TRBV7-2

CDR3 protein: CASLARQGSGYTF
CDR3 DNA: TGTGCCAGCCTAGCTAGACAGGGAAGTGGCTACACCTTC
clone size: few
J gene: TRBJ1-2
D gene: TRBD1
V gene: TRBV6-2/TRBV6-3

CDR3 protein: CASSWERAPNTGELFF
CDR3 DNA: TGTGCCAGCAGTTGGGAGCGGGCCCCGAACACCGGGGAGCTGTTTTTT
clone size: .
J gene: TRBJ2-2
D gene: .
V gene: TRBV2

CDR3 protein: CASSRVVGGLTFSYNEQFF
CDR3 DNA: TGTGCCAGCAGTCGGGTCGTCGGGGGGCTCACTTTCTCCTACAATGAGCAGTTCTTC
clone size: few
J gene: TRBJ2-1
D gene: .
V gene: TRBV6-2/TRBV6-3

CDR3 protein: CASSYNSYEKLFF
CDR3 DNA: TGTGCCAGCAGTTACAACAGTTATGAAAAACTGTTTTTT
clone size: few
J gene: TRBJ1-4
D gene: .
V gene: TRBV6-6

CDR3 protein: CASSQMDRGHNTEAFF
CDR3 DNA: TGCGCCAGCAGCCAGATGGACAGGGGTCATAACACTGAAGCTTTCTTT
clone size: .
J gene: TRBJ1-1
D gene: TRBD1
V gene: TRBV4-1

CDR3 protein: CASSWGPLNTEAFF
CDR3 DNA: TGTGCCAGCAGCTGGGGGCCTTTGAACACTGAAGCTTTCTTT
clone size: .
J gene: TRBJ1-1
D gene: .
V gene: TRBV7-2